This T cell receptor beta chain was retrieved from a study of tumor and adjacent non-tumor tissue in lung cancer. Whole-study findings and limits: Tumor TCR diversity, when higher, was linked to shorter survival. Top 100 clones took a larger repertoire share in normal lung.

Regarding this clonotype: As yet, its antigen is unknown.

RNA was extracted from bulk tissue without any cell sorting. Donors were chemotherapy-naive, newly diagnosed lung cancer surgical patients in China, August–late 2014. CDR3 length: 15 amino acids. V trimming: 7 bases; J trimming: 9 bases; junction bases outside the gene matches: 12. Three rounds of nested PCR, following a modified ARM-PCR protocol, produced the TCRbeta library. MiXCR, run by TCRdb on the multiplex PCR reads, gives a single entry per CDR3 protein. The profile shows over 130,000 distinct CDR3 sequences, around two thirds of them singletons. The receptor's source is a man between 60 and 75 years old with small cell lung cancer. The chain has TRBV12-3 or TRBV12-4 and TRBJ2-7, with TRBD2 identical over 13 bases. The specimen was lung tumor tissue. The CDR3 sequence: CASTTSGGFQSGQYF. In nucleotides, the CDR3 is TGTGCCAGCACGACTAGCGGGGGGTTCCAATCTGGGCAGTACTTC.